These T cell receptor beta chains were read from a single sample in a study of blood T cell repertoires in COVID-19. Some clones are missing from TCRdb's copy, which holds only in-frame ones; the method was immunoSEQ multiplex PCR. Of about 260,000 clones listed, around 90% were seen once; the top ten hold 0.7%. The specimen sequenced was peripheral blood. These receptors all come from a human donor in a cohort sampled during active COVID-19. CDR3s include the opening cysteine and the closing phenylalanine or tryptophan. A D gene is named only where the DNA matches it firmly. Clone size is given for some rows only: seen once, a few or many times, or a class if the clone is expanded.

TRBV6-5	TRBJ1-3	-	-	TGTGCCAGCAGTCCCTCGGGGGTTTTCACCATATATTTT	CASSPSGVFTIYF
TRBV4-1	TRBJ2-5	-	-	TGCGCCAGCAGCCGAGGCTACAAAGAGACCCAGTACTTC	CASSRGYKETQYF
TRBV19	TRBJ1-1	once	TRBD1	TGTGCCAGTAGTATTTTGGACAGGATCAACACTGAAGCTTTCTTT	CASSILDRINTEAFF
TRBV19	TRBJ1-2	-	TRBD1	TGTGCCAGTAGTTCTCGAGGTCTGGGCAGGGGGGTGAGTGGCTACACCTTC	CASSSRGLGRGVSGYTF
TRBV4-1	TRBJ1-2	few	TRBD1	TGCGCCAGCAGCCCCACAGGGGAGAAGGGCTACACCTTC	CASSPTGEKGYTF
TRBV19	TRBJ1-5	-	-	TGTGCCAGTAAGAGGACCCCGGGGAGGGATCAGCCCCAGCATTTT	CASKRTPGRDQPQHF
TRBV7-8	TRBJ2-3	-	TRBD2	TGTGCCAGCGGGGGAAGCGGGAGGGCAGCAGATACGCAGTATTTT	CASGGSGRAADTQYF
TRBV7-3	TRBJ2-5	once	-	TGTGCCAGCAGCTTAACCAGGGATGGGGAGACCCAGTACTTC	CASSLTRDGETQYF
TRBV6-5	TRBJ1-1	once	-	TGTGCCAGCAGTTCGTCCCCCGGGGGTCGAGGGACTGAAGCTTTCTTT	CASSSSPGGRGTEAFF
TRBV28	TRBJ2-7	-	-	TGTGCCAGCAGGTTGTTATTAAACTACGAGCAGTACTTC	CASRLLLNYEQYF
TRBV18	TRBJ1-3	-	TRBD1	TGTGCCAGCTCACCTACCCGGGACAGGGCTGGAAACACCATATATTTT	CASSPTRDRAGNTIYF
TRBV18	TRBJ2-5	-	TRBD1	TGTGCCAGCTCATCCCCGGGACAGTTTGTAGAGACCCAGTACTTC	CASSSPGQFVETQYF
TRBV9	TRBJ1-2	-	-	TGTGCCAGCAGTTCCGGGGATAGCCTATCCATCAACTATGGCTACACCTTC	CASSSGDSLSINYGYTF
TRBV7-9	TRBJ1-2	-	-	TGTGCCAGCAGGACCCTAAGGGGTGGCTACACCTTC	CASRTLRGGYTF
TRBV24-1	TRBJ1-1	-	-	TGTGCCACCACTGGAGGACTGCTATACACTGAAGCTTTCTTT	CATTGGLLYTEAFF
TRBV18	TRBJ1-1	-	-	TGTGCCAGCTCACCAGGGCTTCTGAACACTGAAGCTTTCTTT	CASSPGLLNTEAFF
TRBV12-3/TRBV12-4	TRBJ1-5	-	-	TGTGCCAGCAGTTTAACGAGTCCTCAGCCCCAGCATTTT	CASSLTSPQPQHF
TRBV15	TRBJ2-3	-	-	TGTGCCACCAGCAGAGATAAGAGGAAGAGATGGTTTCCCACAGATACGCAGTATTTT	CATSRDKRKRWFPTDTQYF
TRBV30	TRBJ1-2	-	TRBD1	TGTGCCTGCCTCTACAGGGGGTGCCGTGGCACCTTC	CACLYRGCRGTF
TRBV19	TRBJ1-2	-	TRBD1	TGTGCCAGTACCCCGGGACAGGGAATATATGGCTACACCTTC	CASTPGQGIYGYTF
TRBV5-6	TRBJ1-2	once	-	TGTGCCAGCAGCTTGGACGTTGCGGGCTACACCTTC	CASSLDVAGYTF
TRBV10-3	TRBJ2-7	-	TRBD1	TGTGCCATCAGATCAGGGGGCTCGGACGAGCAGTACTTC	CAIRSGGSDEQYF
TRBV9	TRBJ1-3	-	-	TGTGCCAGCAGCGTAGAAAGTAGTTTCAACACCATATATTTT	CASSVESSFNTIYF
TRBV19	TRBJ1-6	-	-	TGTGCCAGTAGTAGGAGACCTAGTAATTCACCCCTCCACTTT	CASSRRPSNSPLHF
TRBV28	TRBJ2-7	-	TRBD1	TGTGCCAGCAGCCAAACAGGGGGCGCTTTCTACGAGCAGTACTTC	CASSQTGGAFYEQYF
TRBV7-2	TRBJ2-1	-	TRBD2	TGTGCCAGCAGCTCAAGCGGGAGCGACTACAATGAGCAGTTCTTC	CASSSSGSDYNEQFF
TRBV7-9	TRBJ1-5	-	-	TGTGCCAGCACCTTTGGGGCCGGAAGCAATCAGCCCCAGCATTTT	CASTFGAGSNQPQHF
TRBV3-1/TRBV3-2	TRBJ2-7	-	TRBD2	TGTGCCAGCAGCCCATACCGTGGACTAGCGGTAGCCTACGAGCAGTACTTC	CASSPYRGLAVAYEQYF
TRBV7-2	TRBJ2-7	-	-	TGTGCCAGCAGCTTAGGGGTCGGGATCCCGTACTTC	CASSLGVGIPYF
TRBV20-1	TRBJ1-6	-	TRBD1	TGCAGTGCTAGTGGCTTGGGACAGCATAATTCACCCCTCCACTTT	CSASGLGQHNSPLHF
TRBV7-2	TRBJ2-3	-	TRBD1	TGTGCCAGCAGCCGGGACAGGGGATACACAGATACGCAGTATTTT	CASSRDRGYTDTQYF
TRBV30	TRBJ1-3	-	-	TGTGCCTGGAGCCCAGGGGTTCCTGGAAACACCATATATTTT	CAWSPGVPGNTIYF
TRBV20-1	TRBJ1-6	-	-	TGCAGTGCTAGTTCAGGGGTTTGGTCCTATAATTCACCCCTCCACTTT	CSASSGVWSYNSPLHF
TRBV5-3	TRBJ2-7	-	TRBD2	TGTGCCAGAAGCCCCCCTAAAACTAGCGGCGAGTATCCCTCCTACGAGCAGTACTTC	CARSPPKTSGEYPSYEQYF
TRBV12-3/TRBV12-4	TRBJ2-3	-	-	TGTGCCAGCAGTACAGTCCCAGGAGATACGCAGTATTTT	CASSTVPGDTQYF
TRBV7-2	TRBJ2-5	-	TRBD2	TGTGCCAGCAGCCCCGGGACTAGCGGGAAAGAGACCCAGTACTTC	CASSPGTSGKETQYF
TRBV6-1	TRBJ1-2	once	TRBD1	TGTGCCAGCAGTGAAGACAGACAGGGAAGGTTTGGCTACACCTTC	CASSEDRQGRFGYTF
TRBV21-1	TRBJ2-7	-	-	TGTGCCAGCAGCAGCCGGTGGGCAGCCCAAGACAGGCATCCACGATTTTACGAGCAGTACTTC	CASSSRWAAQDRHPRFYEQYF
TRBV5-8	TRBJ2-5	-	TRBD1	TGTGCCAGCAGCTTGGGGAGAGGGGGCCCGTCCCAAGAGACCCAGTACTTC	CASSLGRGGPSQETQYF
TRBV5-5	TRBJ2-7	-	TRBD2	TGTGCCAGCAGCCCAACTGGGCGGGAGGGCTACGAGCAGTACTTC	CASSPTGREGYEQYF